This entry lists 17 T cell receptor beta chains sequenced from one sample in a study of shared clonotypes between healthy human individuals. Assay used: immunoSEQ multiplex PCR; TCRdb lists only in-frame clones, some missing. The sample records a few million clones, around 93% being singletons. Naive-designated CD8 cells lacked CD45RO, were positively enriched for CCR7, and omitted terminally differentiated effector memory CD45RA+ cells. Sequenced material: naive CD8+ T cells from PBMCs. The receptors here all came from a man aged 18 to 30 in good health. Some clones in this sample may be carry-over from other donors' samples.

V usage is TRBV4-1 and J usage is TRBJ2-1; 13 bases match TRBD2. V shed 0 bases, J shed 7 bases, and the junction held 3 bases outside the gene matches. Germline V gene lookup returns CDR1 MGHRA and CDR2 YSYEKL. CDR3 length equals 16 residues. The CDR3 DNA sequence: TGCGCCAGCAGCCAAGAGGGACTAGCGGGAAGGAATGAGCAGTTCTTC. Protein: CASSQEGLAGRNEQFF.

The chain carries TRBV28 and TRBJ1-2, with D possibly being TRBD1 (5 bases). The CDR3 consists of 15 residues. Per the germline V gene, CDR1 is MDHEN and CDR2 is SYDVKM. V was shortened by 6 bases and J by 4 bases, with 18 bases between the two germline ends. Written as DNA, the CDR3 is TGTGCCAGCAGCCTTGAGGGAGGGGACCTCTATGGCTACACCTTC. This codes for CASSLEGGDLYGYTF.

The V call is TRBV7-9, the J call TRBJ1-4, with D possibly TRBD1 on 5 matching bases. The germline CDR1 and CDR2 sequences are SEHNR and FQNEAQ (reference sequence). The CDR3 is 18 amino acids. The V gene lost 4 bases and the J gene lost 5 bases, with 23 bases spanning the gap. For the CDR3, the DNA is TGTGCCAGCAGCTGGGGGGATGAGACCGAAGTGGGGAATGAAAAACTGTTTTTT. It codes for CASSWGDETEVGNEKLFF.

J is TRBJ2-7 and V is TRBV10-3; 12 bases line up with TRBD2. This CDR3 is 13 amino acids long. The trim removed 8 bases at V and 7 bases at J, leaving 6 bases unmatched. Germline-derived CDR1 and CDR2 are ENHRY and SYGVKD. CDR3: CAISSGRAVEQYF. The CDR3 DNA reads as TGTGCCATCTCTAGCGGGAGGGCTGTAGAGCAGTACTTC.

The sample holds one count of this clone. The chain has TRBV4-1 and TRBJ1-2; tentative D call: TRBD1 (5 bases). The CDR3 sequence is 14 residues long. Germline lookup yields CDR1 MGHRA and CDR2 YSYEKL. Trimming took 1 base from V and 3 from J, leaving 9 bases between them. CDR3 bases: TGCGCCAGCAGCCAAGTGTGGGGGGACTATGGCTACACCTTC. It codes for CASSQVWGDYGYTF.

The gene calls are TRBV21-1 and TRBJ1-5; the D segment call TRBD1 is taken from the table without a DNA check. TRBV21-1 represents a pseudogene. The CDR3 has 16 amino acids. CDR3 sequence reads: CASIPAGGRGNQPQHF. As DNA, the CDR3 is TGTGCCAGCATCCCCGCAGGGGGCAGAGGCAATCAGCCCCAGCATTTT.

A word on this clone: Relative to the germline gene, one junction end is altered; a read error may explain this. The V gene is TRBV6-1, the J gene TRBJ2-7; the D is unclear. Per germline, CDR1 MNHNS and CDR2 SASEGT. The CDR3 extends over 15 amino acids. Written as DNA, the CDR3 is TGTGCCAGCAGTGAAGGAGAACGGCCCTCCCACGAGCAGTACTTC. Translated: CASSEGERPSHEQYF.

V gene TRBV28 combines with J gene TRBJ2-7; 9 nucleotides agree with TRBD1. Germline trimming cut 3 bases from V and 6 bases from J; bases unmatched to any gene: 12. CDR1 and CDR2 (germline): MDHEN, SYDVKM. The CDR3 has 16 residues. CDR3: CASSFRMKGQGGEQYF. For the CDR3, the DNA is TGTGCCAGCAGTTTCCGAATGAAGGGACAGGGTGGCGAGCAGTACTTC.

The chain links TRBV7-9 to TRBJ1-1, with D tentatively TRBD1 (6 bases). V dropped 5 bases and J dropped 1 base, with 14 bases sitting between them. Germline V CDR1 and CDR2: SEHNR, FQNEAQ (reference sequence). The CDR3 totals 15 residues. CDR3 nucleotides: TGTGCCAGCAGCCAGAAGAAACAGGGGAACACTGAAGCTTTCTTT. Translation gives CASSQKKQGNTEAFF.

With regard to this clone: Other DNA sequences of this sample code for an identical CDR3. V usage is TRBV29-1 and J usage is TRBJ2-1; no firm D call. V was cut by 6 bases and J by 4 bases, with 10 bases left in between. This CDR3 has 12 residues. CDR1 SQVTM and CDR2 ANQGSEA come from the germline V gene. The CDR3 bases are TGCAGCGTCCGAACCGGGTACAATGAGCAGTTCTTC. Translated, it gives CSVRTGYNEQFF.

The V gene is TRBV7-3, the J gene TRBJ2-7; a weak D match, TRBD1 (5 bases). Germline lookup yields CDR1 SGHTA and CDR2 FQGTGA. This CDR3 region has 17 residues. The germline V and J ends were trimmed by 0 bases and 6 bases, with 21 bases remaining between them. CDR3 region: CASSLTPQWSRVGEQYF. The DNA for the CDR3 is TGTGCCAGCAGCTTAACCCCCCAGTGGTCCAGGGTTGGCGAGCAGTACTTC.

V and J are TRBV11-2 and TRBJ1-2; D is ambiguous. The V and J ends lost 0 bases and 0 bases respectively, with 11 bases between them. The CDR3 is made up of 16 amino acids. Germline-derived CDR1 and CDR2 are SGHAT and FQNNGV. The CDR3 nucleotides read TGTGCCAGCAGCTTAGAATGGCGGTCCGCTAACTATGGCTACACCTTC. Protein product: CASSLEWRSANYGYTF.

The gene calls are TRBV5-5 and TRBJ2-6; D tentatively reads TRBD1 or TRBD2 (6 bases each). Trimming stripped 0 bases from V and 0 bases from J, with 13 bases between. Germline loops: CDR1 SGHKS, CDR2 YYEKEE (reference sequence). CDR3 length equals 18 residues. CDR3 bases: TGTGCCAGCAGCTTGGGCGGGACAATCTACTCTGGGGCCAACGTCCTGACTTTC. Translated: CASSLGGTIYSGANVLTF.

The chain joins TRBV27 to TRBJ2-7; 7 bases align to TRBD1. V was clipped by 3 bases and J by 3 bases; unmatched bases: 11. The CDR3 has 16 residues. Per the germline V gene, CDR1 is MNHEY and CDR2 is SMNVEV (reference sequence). The CDR3 DNA follows: TGTGCCAGCAGTTTCTCTATAGGGACAGAGATCTACGAGCAGTACTTC. This sequence encodes CASSFSIGTEIYEQYF.

This chain's CDR3 is CASSSGAGTGELFF. The CDR3 DNA sequence: TGTGCCAGCAGCTCCGGGGCGGGTACCGGGGAGCTGTTTTTT. The genes are TRBV5-5 and TRBJ2-2; either TRBD1 or TRBD2 may supply D (5 bases each). CDR1 and CDR2 (germline): SGHKS, YYEKEE (reference sequence). The V end was cut by 3 bases, the J end by 5 bases, with 11 bases between. CDR3 length equals 14 residues. The full variable domain, with the rest looked up from reference TRBV5-5 and TRBJ2-2, is DAGVTQSPTHLIKTRGQQVTLRCSPISGHKSVSWYQQVLGQGPQFIFQYYEKEERGRGNFPDRFSARQFPNYSSELNVNALLLGDSALYLCASSSGAGTGELFFGEGSRLTVL.

The chain has TRBV30 and TRBJ2-1; D possibly corresponds to TRBD2 (6 bases). CDR1 is GTSNPN and CDR2 is SVGIG in the germline V gene (reference sequence). The germline V and J ends were trimmed by 8 bases and 4 bases, with 15 bases remaining between them. The CDR3 is 13 amino acids. CDR3: CAQQRRDYNEQFF. Here the CDR3 DNA reads TGTGCCCAACAGCGGAGGGATTACAATGAGCAGTTCTTC.

This clone is a singleton in its sample. This rearrangement joins TRBV5-1 to TRBJ2-1; 8 nucleotides line up with TRBD1. V shed 3 bases and J 2 bases; nucleotides not matched to a gene: 4. The CDR3 sequence is 15 residues long. CDR1 SGHRS and CDR2 YFSETQ come from the germline V gene. In DNA form, the CDR3 reads TGCGCCAGCAGCTGGGACAGGATTACCTACAATGAGCAGTTCTTC. As protein: CASSWDRITYNEQFF.